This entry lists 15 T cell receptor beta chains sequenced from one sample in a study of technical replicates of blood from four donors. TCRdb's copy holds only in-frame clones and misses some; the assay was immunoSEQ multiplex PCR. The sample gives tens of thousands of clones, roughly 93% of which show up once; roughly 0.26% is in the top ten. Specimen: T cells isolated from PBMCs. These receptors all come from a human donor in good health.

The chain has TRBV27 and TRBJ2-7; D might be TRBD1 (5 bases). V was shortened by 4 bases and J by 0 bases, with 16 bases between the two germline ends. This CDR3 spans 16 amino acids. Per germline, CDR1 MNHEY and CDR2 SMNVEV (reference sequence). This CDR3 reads CASSSQGYGFSYEQYF. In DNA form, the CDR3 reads TGTGCCAGCAGTTCCCAGGGCTATGGGTTCTCCTACGAGCAGTACTTC.

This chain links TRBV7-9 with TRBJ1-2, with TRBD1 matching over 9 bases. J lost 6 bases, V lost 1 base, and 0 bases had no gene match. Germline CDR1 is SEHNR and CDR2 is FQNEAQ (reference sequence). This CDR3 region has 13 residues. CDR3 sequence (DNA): TGTGCCAGCAGCTTAGGGGACAGGGATGGCTACACCTTC. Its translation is CASSLGDRDGYTF.

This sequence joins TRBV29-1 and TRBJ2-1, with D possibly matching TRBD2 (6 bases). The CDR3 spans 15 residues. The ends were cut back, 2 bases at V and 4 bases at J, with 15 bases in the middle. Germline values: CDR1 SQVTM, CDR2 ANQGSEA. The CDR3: CSVEKLATSYNEQFF. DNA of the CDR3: TGCAGCGTTGAAAAACTAGCAACCTCGTACAATGAGCAGTTCTTC.

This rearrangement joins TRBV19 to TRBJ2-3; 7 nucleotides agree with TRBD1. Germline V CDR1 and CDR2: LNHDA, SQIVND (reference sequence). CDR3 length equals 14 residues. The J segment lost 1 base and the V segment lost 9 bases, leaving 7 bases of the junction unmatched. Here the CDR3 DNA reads TGTGCCAGCCAGGACAGGTTAGGCACAGATACGCAGTATTTT. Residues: CASQDRLGTDTQYF.

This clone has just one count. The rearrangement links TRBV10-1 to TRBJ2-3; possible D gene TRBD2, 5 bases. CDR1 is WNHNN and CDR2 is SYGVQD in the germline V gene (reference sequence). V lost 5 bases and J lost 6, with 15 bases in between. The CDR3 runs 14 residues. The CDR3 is CASSTAGPSDTQYF. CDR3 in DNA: TGCGCCAGCAGTACCGCGGGTCCTTCGGATACGCAGTATTTT.

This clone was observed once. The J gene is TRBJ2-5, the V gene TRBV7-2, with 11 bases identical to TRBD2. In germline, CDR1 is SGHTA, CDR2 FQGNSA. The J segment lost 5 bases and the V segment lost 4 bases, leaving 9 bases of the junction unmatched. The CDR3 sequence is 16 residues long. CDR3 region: CASSYSASGGWETQYF. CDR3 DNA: TGTGCCAGCAGCTACTCGGCTAGCGGGGGGTGGGAGACCCAGTACTTC.

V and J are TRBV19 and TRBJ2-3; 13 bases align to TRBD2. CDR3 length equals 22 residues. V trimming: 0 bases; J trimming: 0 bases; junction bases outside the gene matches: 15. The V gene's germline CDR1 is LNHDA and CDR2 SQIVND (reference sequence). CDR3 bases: TGTGCCAGTAGTATAGAAGGTTGGGGACCGGGACTAGCGGGGCCCAGCACAGATACGCAGTATTTT. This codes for CASSIEGWGPGLAGPSTDTQYF.

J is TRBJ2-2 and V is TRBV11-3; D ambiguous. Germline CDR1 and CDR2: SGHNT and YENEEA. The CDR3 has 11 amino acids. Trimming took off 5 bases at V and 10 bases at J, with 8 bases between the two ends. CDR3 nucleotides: TGTGCCAGCAGCCGGGTACCGGAGCTGTTTTTT. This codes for CASSRVPELFF.

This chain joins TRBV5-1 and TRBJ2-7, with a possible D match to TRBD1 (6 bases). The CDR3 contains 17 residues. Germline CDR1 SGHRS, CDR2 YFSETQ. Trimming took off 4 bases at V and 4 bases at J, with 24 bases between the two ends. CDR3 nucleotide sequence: TGCGCCAGCAGCCTAATACCCACGGGACAATTTCTTTACGAGCAGTACTTC. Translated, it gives CASSLIPTGQFLYEQYF.

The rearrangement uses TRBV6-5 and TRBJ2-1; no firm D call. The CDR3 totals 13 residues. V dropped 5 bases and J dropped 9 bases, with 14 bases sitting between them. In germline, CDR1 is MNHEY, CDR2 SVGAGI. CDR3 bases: TGTGCCAGCAGTGCATCACCTAGAGGTGAGCAGTTCTTC. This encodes CASSASPRGEQFF.

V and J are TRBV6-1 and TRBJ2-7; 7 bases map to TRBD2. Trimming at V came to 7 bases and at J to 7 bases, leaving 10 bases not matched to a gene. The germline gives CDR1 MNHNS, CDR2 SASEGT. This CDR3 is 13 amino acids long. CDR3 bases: TGTGCCAGCACGTCCATAGACGGGAGGGAGCAGTACTTC. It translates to CASTSIDGREQYF.

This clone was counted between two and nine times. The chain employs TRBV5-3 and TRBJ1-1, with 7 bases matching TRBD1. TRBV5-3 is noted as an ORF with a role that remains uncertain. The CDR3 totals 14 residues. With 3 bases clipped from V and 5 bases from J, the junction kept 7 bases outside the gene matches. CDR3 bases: TGTGCCAGAAGCTCAGTCAGGGGGAGGACTGAAGCTTTCTTT. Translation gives CARSSVRGRTEAFF.

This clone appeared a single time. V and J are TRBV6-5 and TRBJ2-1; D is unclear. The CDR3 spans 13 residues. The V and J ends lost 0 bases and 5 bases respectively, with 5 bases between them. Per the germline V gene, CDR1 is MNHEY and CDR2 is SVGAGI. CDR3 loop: CASSYSSDNEQFF. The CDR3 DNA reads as TGTGCCAGCAGTTACTCGTCCGACAATGAGCAGTTCTTC.

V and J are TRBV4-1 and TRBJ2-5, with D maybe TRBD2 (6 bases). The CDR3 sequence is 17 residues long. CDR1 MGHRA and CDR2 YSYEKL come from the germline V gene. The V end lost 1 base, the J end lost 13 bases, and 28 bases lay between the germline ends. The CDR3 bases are TGCGCCAGCAGCCAAGTGGTCTTTCGGGATAGCGGTTTCTTCTGGTACTTC. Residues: CASSQVVFRDSGFFWYF.

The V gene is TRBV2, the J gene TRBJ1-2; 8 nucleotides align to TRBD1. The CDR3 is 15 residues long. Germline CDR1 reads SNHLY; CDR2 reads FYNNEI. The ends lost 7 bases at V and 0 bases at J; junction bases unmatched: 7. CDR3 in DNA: TGTGCCAGCATGGCCCGGACAGGGTCTAACTATGGCTACACCTTC. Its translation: CASMARTGSNYGYTF. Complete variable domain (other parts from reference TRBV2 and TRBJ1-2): EPEVTQTPSHQVTQMGQEVILRCVPISNHLYFYWYRQILGQKVEFLVSFYNNEISEKSEIFDDQFSVERPDGSNFTLKIRSTKLEDSAMYFCASMARTGSNYGYTFGSGTRLTVV.